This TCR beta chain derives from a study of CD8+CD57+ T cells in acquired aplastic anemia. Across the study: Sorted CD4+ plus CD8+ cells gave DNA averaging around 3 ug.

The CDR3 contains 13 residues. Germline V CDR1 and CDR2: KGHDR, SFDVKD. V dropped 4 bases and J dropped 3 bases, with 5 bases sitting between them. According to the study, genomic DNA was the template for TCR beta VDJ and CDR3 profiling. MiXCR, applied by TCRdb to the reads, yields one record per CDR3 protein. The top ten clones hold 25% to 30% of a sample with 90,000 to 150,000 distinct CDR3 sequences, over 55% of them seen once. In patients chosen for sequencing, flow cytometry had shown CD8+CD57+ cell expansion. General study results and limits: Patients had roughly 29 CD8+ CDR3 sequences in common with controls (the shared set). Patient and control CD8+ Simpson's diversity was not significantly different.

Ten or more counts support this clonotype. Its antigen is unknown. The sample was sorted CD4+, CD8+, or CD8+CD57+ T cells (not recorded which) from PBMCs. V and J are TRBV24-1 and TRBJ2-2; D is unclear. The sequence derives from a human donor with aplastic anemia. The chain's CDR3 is CATSDTDTGELFF. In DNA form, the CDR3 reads TGTGCCACCAGTGACACAGACACCGGGGAGCTGTTTTTT.